Listed here are 5 T cell receptor beta chains from one sample, sequenced in a study of vaccination and CD4 T cells after COVID-19. Cultured CD4+ T cell DNA was sequenced using the Oncomine TCR Beta short-read assay. TCRdb independently ran MiXCR on the PCR reads; one entry per CDR3 protein. The sample holds 15,000 to 20,000 distinct CDR3 sequences, under 60% seen once. These receptors' antigens are unknown. The sample's treatment: 10-day PBMC culture with coronavirus spike peptide pools or control peptides (ViraFEST assay). The material was CD4+ T cells from blood, cultured in vitro, obtained after SARS-CoV-2 vaccination. All receptors derive from a human donor who had recovered from COVID-19.

The gene calls are TRBV6-2 or TRBV6-3 and TRBJ1-5; weak D call: TRBD1 (5 bases). Germline V gene data show CDR1 as MNHEY and CDR2 as SVGEGT. CDR3 size: 21 residues. Trimming shortened V by 0 bases and J by 0 bases, and 24 bases separated the two germline ends. Here the CDR3 DNA reads TGTGCCAGCAGTTACTCGAGTGGCCAGGGATGGATTCATGGTAGCAATCAGCCCCAGCATTTT. Protein: CASSYSSGQGWIHGSNQPQHF.

This chain links TRBV5-4 with TRBJ2-3, with 7 positions matching TRBD1. This CDR3 is 16 amino acids long. The germline V gene has CDR1 SGHNT and CDR2 YYREEE (reference sequence). Losses at the gene ends were 2 bases for V and 0 bases for J; bases not matched to a gene: 6. CDR3 region: CASSFDPGQSTDTQYF. CDR3 sequence (DNA): TGTGCCAGCAGCTTCGACCCGGGACAGAGCACAGATACGCAGTATTTT.

The V and J genes are TRBV19 and TRBJ1-6; no reliable D call. Germline CDR1 reads LNHDA; CDR2 reads SQIVND (reference sequence). Trimming took off 3 bases at V and 8 bases at J, with 26 bases between the two ends. The CDR3 length is 19 residues. The CDR3 is CASSIRGTTTSRRDSPLHF. CDR3 bases: TGTGCCAGTAGTATCCGGGGTACGACAACCTCACGGAGGGATTCACCCCTCCACTTT.

The chain links TRBV5-4 to TRBJ1-1; 7 nucleotides line up with TRBD1. Germline V gene data show CDR1 as SGHNT and CDR2 as YYREEE (reference sequence). The CDR3 loop spans 15 amino acids. V dropped 4 bases and J dropped 6; count of bases not matched to a gene: 12. The CDR3 here is CASSERTGRGPEAFF. The CDR3 region has the DNA TGTGCCAGCAGCGAAAGGACAGGCCGAGGGCCTGAAGCTTTCTTT.

The chain carries TRBV7-2 and TRBJ2-2; D is possibly TRBD1 (5 bases). This CDR3 region has 14 residues. V was pared by 6 bases and J by 5 bases, with 13 bases between. Germline-derived CDR1 and CDR2 are SGHTA and FQGNSA. The CDR3 is CASSINRNTGELFF. As DNA, the CDR3 is TGTGCCAGCAGTATAAACAGGAATACCGGGGAGCTGTTTTTT. The variable domain in full, completed from reference TRBV7-2 and TRBJ2-2, reads GAGVSQSPSNKVTEKGKDVELRCDPISGHTALYWYRQSLGQGLEFLIYFQGNSAPDKSGLPSDRFSAERTGGSVSTLTIQRTQQEDSAVYLCASSINRNTGELFFGEGSRLTVL.